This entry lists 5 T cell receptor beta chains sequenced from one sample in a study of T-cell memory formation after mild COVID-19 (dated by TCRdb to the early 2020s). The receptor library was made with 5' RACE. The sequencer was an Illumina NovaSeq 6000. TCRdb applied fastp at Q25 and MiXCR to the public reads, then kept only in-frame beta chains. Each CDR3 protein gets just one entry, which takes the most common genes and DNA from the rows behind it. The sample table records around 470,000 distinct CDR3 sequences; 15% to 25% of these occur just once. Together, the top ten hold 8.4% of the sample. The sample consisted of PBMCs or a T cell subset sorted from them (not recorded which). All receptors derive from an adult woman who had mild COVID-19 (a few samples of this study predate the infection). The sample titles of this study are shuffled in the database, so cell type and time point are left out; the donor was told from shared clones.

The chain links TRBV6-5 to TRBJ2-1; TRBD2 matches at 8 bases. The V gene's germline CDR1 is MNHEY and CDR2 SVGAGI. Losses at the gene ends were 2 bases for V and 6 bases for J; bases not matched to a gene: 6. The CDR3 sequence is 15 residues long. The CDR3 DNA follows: TGTGCCAGCAGTTACGGGCGGGGGGCTTCCAATGAGCAGTTCTTC. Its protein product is CASSYGRGASNEQFF.

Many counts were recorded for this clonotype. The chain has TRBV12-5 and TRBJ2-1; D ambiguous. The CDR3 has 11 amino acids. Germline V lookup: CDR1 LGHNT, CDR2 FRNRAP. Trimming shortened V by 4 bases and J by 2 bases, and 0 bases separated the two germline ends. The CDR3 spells CASGSYNEQFF. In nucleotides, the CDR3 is TGTGCTAGTGGTTCCTACAATGAGCAGTTCTTC.

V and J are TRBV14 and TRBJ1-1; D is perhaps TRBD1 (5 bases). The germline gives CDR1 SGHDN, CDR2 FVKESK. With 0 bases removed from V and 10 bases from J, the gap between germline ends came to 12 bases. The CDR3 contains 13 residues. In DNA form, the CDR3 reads TGTGCCAGCAGCCAAGATAGGGGACGCCGAGCTTTCTTT. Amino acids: CASSQDRGRRAFF.

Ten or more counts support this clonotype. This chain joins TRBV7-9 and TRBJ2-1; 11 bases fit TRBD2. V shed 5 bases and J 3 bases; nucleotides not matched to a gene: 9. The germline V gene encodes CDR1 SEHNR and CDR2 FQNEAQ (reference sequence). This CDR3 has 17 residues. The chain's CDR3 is CASSLGTSGKNYNEQFF. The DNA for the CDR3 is TGTGCCAGCAGCCTCGGGACTAGCGGCAAGAACTACAATGAGCAGTTCTTC. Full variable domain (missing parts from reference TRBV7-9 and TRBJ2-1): DTGVSQNPRHKITKRGQNVTFRCDPISEHNRLYWYRQTLGQGPEFLTYFQNEAQLEKSRLLSDRFSAERPKGSFSTLEIQRTEQGDSAMYLCASSLGTSGKNYNEQFFGPGTRLTVL.

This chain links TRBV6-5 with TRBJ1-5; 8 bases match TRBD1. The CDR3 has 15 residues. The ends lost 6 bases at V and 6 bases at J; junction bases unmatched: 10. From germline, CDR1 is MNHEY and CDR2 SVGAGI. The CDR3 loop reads CASRADRGFGQPQHF. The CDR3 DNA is TGTGCCAGCAGGGCCGACAGGGGATTCGGTCAGCCCCAGCATTTT.